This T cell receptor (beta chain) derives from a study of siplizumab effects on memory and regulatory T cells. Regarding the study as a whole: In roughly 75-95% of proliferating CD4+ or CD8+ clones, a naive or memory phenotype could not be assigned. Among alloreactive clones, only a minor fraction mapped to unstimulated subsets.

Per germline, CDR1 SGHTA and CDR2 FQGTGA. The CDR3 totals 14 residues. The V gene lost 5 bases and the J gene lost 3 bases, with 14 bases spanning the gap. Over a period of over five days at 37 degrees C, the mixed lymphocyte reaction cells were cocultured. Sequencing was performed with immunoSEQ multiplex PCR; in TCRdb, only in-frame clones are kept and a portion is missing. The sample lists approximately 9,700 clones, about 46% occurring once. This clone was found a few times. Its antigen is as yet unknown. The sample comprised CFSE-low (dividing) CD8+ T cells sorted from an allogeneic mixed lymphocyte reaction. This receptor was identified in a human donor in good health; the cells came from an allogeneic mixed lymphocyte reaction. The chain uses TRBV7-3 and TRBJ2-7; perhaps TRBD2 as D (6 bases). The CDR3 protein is CASSPSGTLYEQYF. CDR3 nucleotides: TGTGCCAGCAGCCCGTCCGGGACTCTCTACGAGCAGTACTTC.